The 18 T cell receptor beta chains listed next were all sequenced from one sample in a study of T cells in narcolepsy (dated by TCRdb to 2017 to 2018). To prepare the library, the immunoSEQ multiplex PCR assay was applied. Not all clones reach the TCRdb copy of this immuneACCESS table, which keeps in-frame sequences only. Checked studies attribute under half of the gap to unresolved V genes and leave the rest unexplained. The table for this sample lists tens of thousands of clones; roughly four fifths of them were counted only once. The ten most abundant clones make up about 0.66% of the sample. The sequenced sample was memory (CD45RA-) CD4+ T cells from blood. Interpreted using the paper, the cell subset or site label stands for: memory T cells sorted ex vivo from peripheral blood. Receptors were obtained from a human donor in good health.

The chain carries TRBV10-3 and TRBJ2-5; D is perhaps TRBD2 (6 bases). The V gene lost 4 bases and the J gene lost 7 bases, with 19 bases spanning the gap. The CDR3 covers 15 residues. The germline CDR1 and CDR2 sequences are ENHRY and SYGVKD. CDR3 DNA sequence: TGTGCCATCAGTGGGGCCGGAGGGACGCGAGGGACCCAGTACTTC. Residues: CAISGAGGTRGTQYF.

The gene calls are TRBV28 and TRBJ1-5; no reliable D call. The CDR3 runs to 15 residues. The V end was cut by 1 base, the J end by 9 bases, with 16 bases between. Germline CDR1 is MDHEN and CDR2 is SYDVKM. The CDR3 nucleotides read TGTGCCAGCAGTTTATTTAGGCAGGCTCGGGGGCCCCAGCATTTT. It specifies CASSLFRQARGPQHF.

The chain couples TRBV28 to TRBJ1-4, with TRBD1 matching 9 bases. CDR3 length: 15 amino acids. After removal of 5 bases from V and 7 bases from J, the junction contained 8 bases not matched to a gene. In germline, CDR1 is MDHEN, CDR2 SYDVKM. CDR3 amino acids: CASSTTGGRGEKLFF. CDR3 sequence (DNA): TGTGCCAGCAGTACTACAGGGGGCCGAGGTGAAAAACTGTTTTTT.

For the CDR3, the DNA is TGTGCCAGCAGTCCGACAGAGGGGGTGTCTTGGGGTTCGAAACTGTTTTTT. Amino acid sequence: CASSPTEGVSWGSKLFF. The chain employs TRBV27 and TRBJ1-4, with D perhaps matching TRBD1 (6 bases). Trimming left V 5 bases short and J 11 bases short, with 27 bases between. Germline CDR1 and CDR2: MNHEY and SMNVEV (reference sequence). This CDR3 has 17 amino acids.

The chain joins TRBV25-1 to TRBJ2-5; possibly TRBD1 or TRBD2 for D (6 bases each). The CDR3 spans 12 residues. V lost 6 bases, J lost 7 bases, and 12 bases lay in between. Germline assignment: CDR1 MGHDK and CDR2 SYGVNS. The CDR3 region has the DNA TGTGCCAGCAGCGGGGGCTTCGGGACCCAGTACTTC. Protein product: CASSGGFGTQYF.

This chain joins TRBV11-3 and TRBJ1-6; D may be TRBD1 (5 bases). Trimming left V 1 base short and J 7 bases short, with 5 bases between. The CDR3 has 13 residues. Germline CDR1 reads SGHNT; CDR2 reads YENEEA. The CDR3 here is CASSLGQNSPLHF. CDR3 nucleotides: TGTGCCAGCAGCTTAGGACAGAATTCACCCCTCCACTTT.

The V and J genes are TRBV29-1 and TRBJ2-3, with unresolved D. V was pared by 6 bases and J by 1 base, with 17 bases between. Germline CDR1 and CDR2: SQVTM and ANQGSEA. This CDR3 spans 15 amino acids. CDR3 sequence: CSVAIRLAGTDTQYF. In DNA form, the CDR3 reads TGCAGCGTAGCGATTAGACTCGCTGGCACAGATACGCAGTATTTT.

This chain joins TRBV2 and TRBJ2-5, with TRBD1 matching over 7 bases. V trimming: 3 bases; J trimming: 2 bases; junction bases outside the gene matches: 3. The length of the CDR3 is 14 residues. The germline CDR1 and CDR2 sequences are SNHLY and FYNNEI. CDR3 sequence: CASSDSRGQETQYF. The DNA for the CDR3 is TGTGCCAGCAGTGACTCCAGGGGGCAAGAGACCCAGTACTTC.

The V and J genes are TRBV6-5 and TRBJ2-7, with D perhaps TRBD2 (5 bases). This CDR3 region has 13 residues. V lost 2 bases, J lost 2 bases, and 7 bases lay in between. The V gene's germline CDR1 is MNHEY and CDR2 SVGAGI. This CDR3 reads CASSYGETYEQYF. In DNA form, the CDR3 reads TGTGCCAGCAGTTACGGGGAGACCTACGAGCAGTACTTC.

The chain combines TRBV19 with TRBJ2-5; TRBD1 aligns across 7 bases. The germline gives CDR1 LNHDA, CDR2 SQIVND (reference sequence). The CDR3 contains 15 residues. With 5 bases clipped from V and 2 bases from J, the junction kept 8 bases outside the gene matches. The CDR3 DNA reads as TGTGCCAGTAGTCGGCCTGGGACAGTTCAAGAGACCCAGTACTTC. It encodes CASSRPGTVQETQYF. The complete variable domain, with remaining parts taken from reference TRBV19 and TRBJ2-5, reads DGGITQSPKYLFRKEGQNVTLSCEQNLNHDAMYWYRQDPGQGLRLIYYSQIVNDFQKGDIAEGYSVSREKKESFPLTVTSAQKNPTAFYLCASSRPGTVQETQYFGPGTRLLVL.

The chain carries TRBV23-1 and TRBJ2-6; the D is unclear. TRBV23-1 is given ORF status, its function remaining uncertain. The V and J ends lost 1 base and 0 bases respectively, with 13 bases between them. This CDR3 is built from 18 residues. In nucleotides, the CDR3 is TGCGCCAGCAGTCAATTTGGGCGATCAACCTCTGGGGCCAACGTCCTGACTTTC. This codes for CASSQFGRSTSGANVLTF.

This chain uses TRBV5-1 with TRBJ2-5; no firm D call. Trimming took off 1 base at V and 2 bases at J, with 6 bases between the two ends. Germline V gene sequence: CDR1 SGHRS, CDR2 YFSETQ. The CDR3 is made up of 13 amino acids. The CDR3 loop reads CASSLLVQETQYF. CDR3 DNA sequence: TGCGCCAGCAGCTTGCTTGTACAAGAGACCCAGTACTTC. The whole variable domain, filled in from reference TRBV5-1 and TRBJ2-5, reads KAGVTQTPRYLIKTRGQQVTLSCSPISGHRSVSWYQQTPGQGLQFLFEYFSETQRNKGNFPGRFSGRQFSNSRSEMNVSTLELGDSALYLCASSLLVQETQYFGPGTRLLVL.

This rearrangement joins TRBV7-2 to TRBJ2-5; TRBD1 matches 8 bases. This CDR3 contains 15 residues. With V trimmed by 4 bases and J by 5 bases, 9 bases remained unmatched. Per the germline V gene, CDR1 is SGHTA and CDR2 is FQGNSA. The CDR3 DNA reads as TGTGCCAGCAGCTCCGACAGGGGAGTGTGGGAGACCCAGTACTTC. This encodes CASSSDRGVWETQYF.

This clone is a singleton in its sample. Compared with germline, one end of the junction differs, possibly owing to a read error. This chain links TRBV6-5 with TRBJ2-1; 8 nucleotides agree with TRBD1. There are 15 residues in the CDR3. Germline V gene lookup returns CDR1 MNHEY and CDR2 SVGAGI. This CDR3 reads CASSKGQGPYSEQFF. The CDR3 bases are TGTGCCAGCAGCAAAGGACAGGGCCCCTACAGTGAGCAGTTCTTC.

This clone has only one observation. This CDR3 reads CASSLGPSGADNEQFF. Here the CDR3 DNA reads TGCGCCAGCAGCTTGGGCCCTAGCGGGGCCGACAATGAGCAGTTCTTC. The chain couples TRBV5-1 to TRBJ2-1; 9 bases align to TRBD2. This CDR3 contains 16 residues. Losses at the gene ends were 0 bases for V and 5 bases for J; bases not matched to a gene: 6. Germline V gives CDR1 SGHRS, CDR2 YFSETQ.

The chain is built from TRBV28 and TRBJ2-5, with D perhaps given as TRBD1 or TRBD2 (5 bases each). The CDR3 length is 14 residues. V gave up 5 bases and J gave up 5 bases, with 15 bases separating them. The germline gives CDR1 MDHEN, CDR2 SYDVKM. CDR3 loop: CASSPGTHGETQYF. CDR3 nucleotide sequence: TGTGCCAGCAGTCCTGGGACCCACGGGGAGACCCAGTACTTC.

The chain couples TRBV28 to TRBJ1-1, with 9 nucleotides matching TRBD1. Losses at the gene ends were 7 bases for V and 2 bases for J; bases not matched to a gene: 5. Germline CDR1 and CDR2: MDHEN and SYDVKM. The CDR3 consists of 14 residues. CDR3 in amino acids: CASTRQGGNTEAFF. As DNA, the CDR3 is TGTGCCAGCACTAGACAGGGGGGCAACACTGAAGCTTTCTTT.

The V gene is TRBV6-1, the J gene TRBJ1-4, with 11 bases fitting TRBD1. J was trimmed by 9 bases and V by 1 base; bases with no gene match: 4. Germline assignment: CDR1 MNHNS and CDR2 SASEGT. This CDR3 has 15 amino acids. CDR3 residues: CASSEGTGGVKKLFF. Here the CDR3 DNA reads TGTGCCAGCAGTGAAGGGACAGGGGGCGTGAAAAAACTGTTTTTT.